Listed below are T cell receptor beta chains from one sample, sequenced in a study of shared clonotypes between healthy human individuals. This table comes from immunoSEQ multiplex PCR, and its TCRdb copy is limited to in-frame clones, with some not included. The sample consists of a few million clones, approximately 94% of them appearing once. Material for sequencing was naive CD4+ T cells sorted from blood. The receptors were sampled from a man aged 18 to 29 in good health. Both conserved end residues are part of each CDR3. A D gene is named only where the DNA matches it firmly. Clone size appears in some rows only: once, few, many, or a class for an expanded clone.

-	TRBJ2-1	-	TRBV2	CASRNDNEQFF
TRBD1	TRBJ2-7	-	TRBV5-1	CASSSTAGTGFYEQYF
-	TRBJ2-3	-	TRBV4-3	CASSQDLRGTDTQYF
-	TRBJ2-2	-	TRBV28	CASTPGGLASGELFF
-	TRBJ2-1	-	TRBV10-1	CASSERGPFDEQFF
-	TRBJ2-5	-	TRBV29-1	CSAFRKGETQYF
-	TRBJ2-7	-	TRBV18	CASSRKESTYEQYF
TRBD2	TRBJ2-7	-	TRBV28	CAIQREVYEQYF
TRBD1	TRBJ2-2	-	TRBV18	CASSPLILRTGTGELFF
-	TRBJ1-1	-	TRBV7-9	CASSGTGRFAEAFF
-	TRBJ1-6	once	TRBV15	CATSRVAGAFSPLHF
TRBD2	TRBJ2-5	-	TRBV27	CASSLSRLAGQETQYF
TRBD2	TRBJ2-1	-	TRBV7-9	CASSLSGRGYNEQFF
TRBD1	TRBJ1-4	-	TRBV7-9	CASSLAGTGENEKLFF
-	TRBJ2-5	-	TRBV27	CASSLSGGRETQYF
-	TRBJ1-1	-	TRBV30	CAWSEAGNTEAFF
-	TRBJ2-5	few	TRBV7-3	CASSSIEDSRETQYF
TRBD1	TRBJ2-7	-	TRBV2	CASRGQGITYEQYF
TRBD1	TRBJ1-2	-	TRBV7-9	CASGPTGNYGYTF
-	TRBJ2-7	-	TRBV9	CASSVGKGPVYEQYF
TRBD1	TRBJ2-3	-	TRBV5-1	CASGGTGTDTQYF
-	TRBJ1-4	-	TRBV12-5	CASGALNEKLFF